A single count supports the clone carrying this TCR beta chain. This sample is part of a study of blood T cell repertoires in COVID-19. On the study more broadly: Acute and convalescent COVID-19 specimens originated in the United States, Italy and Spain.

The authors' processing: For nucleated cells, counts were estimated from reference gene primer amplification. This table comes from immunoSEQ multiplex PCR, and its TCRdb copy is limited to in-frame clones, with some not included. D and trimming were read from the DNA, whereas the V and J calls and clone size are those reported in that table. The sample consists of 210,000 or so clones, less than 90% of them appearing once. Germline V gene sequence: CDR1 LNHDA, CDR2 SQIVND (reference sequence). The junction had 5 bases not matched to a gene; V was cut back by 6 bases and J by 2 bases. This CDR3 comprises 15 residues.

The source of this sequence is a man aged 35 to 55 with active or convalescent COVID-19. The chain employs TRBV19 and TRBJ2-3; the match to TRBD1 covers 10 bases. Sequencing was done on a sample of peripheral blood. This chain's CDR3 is CASSRQGAYTDTQYF. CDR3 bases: TGTGCCAGTAGCAGACAGGGGGCCTACACAGATACGCAGTATTTT.